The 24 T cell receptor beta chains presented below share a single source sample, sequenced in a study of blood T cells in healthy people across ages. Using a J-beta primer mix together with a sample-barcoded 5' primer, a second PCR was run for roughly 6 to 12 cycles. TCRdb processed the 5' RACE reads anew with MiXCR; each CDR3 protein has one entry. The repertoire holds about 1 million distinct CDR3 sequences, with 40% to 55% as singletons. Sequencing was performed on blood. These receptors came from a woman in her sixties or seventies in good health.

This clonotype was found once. In DNA form, the CDR3 reads TGTGCCAGCAGCCAAGTAGGGGACAGTGTCGCAGATACGCAGTATTTT. This codes for CASSQVGDSVADTQYF. The rearrangement uses TRBV3-1 and TRBJ2-3; 7 bases agree with TRBD1. CDR1 is LGHDT, CDR2 YNNKEL, per germline (reference sequence). The V gene end was trimmed by 1 base and the J gene end by 4 bases; junction bases not matched to a gene: 8. The CDR3 runs to 16 residues.

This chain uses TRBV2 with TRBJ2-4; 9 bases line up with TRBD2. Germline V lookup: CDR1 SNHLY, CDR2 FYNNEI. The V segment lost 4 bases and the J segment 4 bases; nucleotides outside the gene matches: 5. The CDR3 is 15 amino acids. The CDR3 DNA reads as TGTGCCAGCAGTGGGTGGACTAGCGCAAAAAACATTCAGTACTTC. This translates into CASSGWTSAKNIQYF.

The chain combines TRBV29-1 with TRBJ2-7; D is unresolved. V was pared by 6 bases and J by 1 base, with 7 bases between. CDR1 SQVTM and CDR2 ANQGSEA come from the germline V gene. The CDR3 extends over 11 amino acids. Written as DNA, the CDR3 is TGCAGCGTCTGCATTTCCTACGAGCAGTACTTC. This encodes CSVCISYEQYF.

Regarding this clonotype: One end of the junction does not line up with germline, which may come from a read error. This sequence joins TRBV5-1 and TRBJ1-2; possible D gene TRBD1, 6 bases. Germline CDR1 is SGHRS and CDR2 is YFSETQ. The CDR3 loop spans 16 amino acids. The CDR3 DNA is TGCGCCGGCAGCTGGGCGGAAGACAGGCCTAACTATGGCTACACCTTC. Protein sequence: CAGSWAEDRPNYGYTF.

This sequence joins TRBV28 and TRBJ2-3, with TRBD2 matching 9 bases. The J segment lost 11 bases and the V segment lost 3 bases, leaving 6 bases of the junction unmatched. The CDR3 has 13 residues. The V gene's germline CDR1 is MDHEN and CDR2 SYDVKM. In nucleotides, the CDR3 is TGTGCCAGCAGTTTGGTAGCGGGAGTCTGGCAGTATTTT. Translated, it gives CASSLVAGVWQYF.

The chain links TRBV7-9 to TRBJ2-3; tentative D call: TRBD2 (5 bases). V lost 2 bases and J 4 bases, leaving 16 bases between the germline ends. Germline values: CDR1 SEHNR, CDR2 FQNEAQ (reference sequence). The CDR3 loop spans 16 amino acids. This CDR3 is CASSLFEGAEPDTQYF. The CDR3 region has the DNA TGTGCCAGCAGCTTATTCGAGGGCGCGGAGCCAGATACGCAGTATTTT.

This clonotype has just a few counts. The CDR3 sequence: CASSLAGRSVFEQYF. In DNA form, the CDR3 reads TGTGCCAGCAGTTTAGCCGGGAGGTCCGTATTCGAGCAGTACTTC. This chain uses TRBV12-3 or TRBV12-4 with TRBJ2-7; the match to TRBD2 covers 7 bases. Trimming removed 0 bases from V and 6 bases from J; junction bases left unmatched: 8. The CDR3 spans 15 residues.

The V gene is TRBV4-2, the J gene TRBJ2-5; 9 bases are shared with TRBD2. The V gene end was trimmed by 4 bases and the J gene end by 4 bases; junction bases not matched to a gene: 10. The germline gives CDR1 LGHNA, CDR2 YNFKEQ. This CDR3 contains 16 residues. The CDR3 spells CASSLQMTSGGETQYF. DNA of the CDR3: TGTGCCAGCAGCCTCCAAATGACTAGCGGAGGAGAGACCCAGTACTTC.

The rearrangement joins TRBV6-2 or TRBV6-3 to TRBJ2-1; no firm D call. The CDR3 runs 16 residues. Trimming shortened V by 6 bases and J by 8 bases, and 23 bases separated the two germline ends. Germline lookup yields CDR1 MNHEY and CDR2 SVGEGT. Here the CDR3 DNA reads TGTGCCAGCAGCCCCCCTACGGCCTTCCTACGGGATGAGCAGTTCTTC. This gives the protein CASSPPTAFLRDEQFF.

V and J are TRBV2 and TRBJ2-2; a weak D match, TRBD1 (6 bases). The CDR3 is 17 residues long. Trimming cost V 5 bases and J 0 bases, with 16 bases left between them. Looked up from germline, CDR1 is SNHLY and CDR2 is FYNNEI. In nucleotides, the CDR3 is TGTGCCAGCAGTCACAGGGCCGACCCTCCGAACACCGGGGAGCTGTTTTTT. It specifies CASSHRADPPNTGELFF. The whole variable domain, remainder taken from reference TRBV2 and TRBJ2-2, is EPEVTQTPSHQVTQMGQEVILRCVPISNHLYFYWYRQILGQKVEFLVSFYNNEISEKSEIFDDQFSVERPDGSNFTLKIRSTKLEDSAMYFCASSHRADPPNTGELFFGEGSRLTVL.

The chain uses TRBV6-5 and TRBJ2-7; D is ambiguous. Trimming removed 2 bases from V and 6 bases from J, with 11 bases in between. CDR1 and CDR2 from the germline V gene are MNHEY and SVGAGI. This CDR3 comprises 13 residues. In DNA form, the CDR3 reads TGTGCCAGCAGTTACGGGTCGACGGGCGAGCAGTACTTC. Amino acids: CASSYGSTGEQYF.

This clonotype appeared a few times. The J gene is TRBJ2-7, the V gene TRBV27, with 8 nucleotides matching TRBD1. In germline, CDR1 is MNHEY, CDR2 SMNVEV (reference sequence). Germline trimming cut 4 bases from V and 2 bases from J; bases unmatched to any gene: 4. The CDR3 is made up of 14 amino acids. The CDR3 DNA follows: TGTGCCAGCAGTTACGGGACAGGACCCTACGAGCAGTACTTC. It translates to CASSYGTGPYEQYF.

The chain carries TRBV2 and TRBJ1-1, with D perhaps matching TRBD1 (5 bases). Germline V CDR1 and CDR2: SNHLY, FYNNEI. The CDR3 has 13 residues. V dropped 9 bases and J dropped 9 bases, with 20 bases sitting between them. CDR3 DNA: TGTGCCAGTCTCAACAAGCGGGGCAGGAAAGCTTTCTTT. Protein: CASLNKRGRKAFF.

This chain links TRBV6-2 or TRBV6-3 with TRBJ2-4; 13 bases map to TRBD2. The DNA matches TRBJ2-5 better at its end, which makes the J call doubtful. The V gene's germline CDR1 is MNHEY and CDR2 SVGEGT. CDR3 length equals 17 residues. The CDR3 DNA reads TGTGCCAGCAGCTCCACTAGCGGGAGGGCCGGTCGAGAGACCCAGTACTTC. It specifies CASSSTSGRAGRETQYF.

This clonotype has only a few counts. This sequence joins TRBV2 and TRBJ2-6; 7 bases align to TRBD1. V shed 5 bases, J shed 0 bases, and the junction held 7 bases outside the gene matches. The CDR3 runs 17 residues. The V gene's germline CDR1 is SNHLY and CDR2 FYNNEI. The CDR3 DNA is TGTGCCAGCAGTAGGGACAGCCCTTTCTCTGGGGCCAACGTCCTGACTTTC. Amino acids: CASSRDSPFSGANVLTF.

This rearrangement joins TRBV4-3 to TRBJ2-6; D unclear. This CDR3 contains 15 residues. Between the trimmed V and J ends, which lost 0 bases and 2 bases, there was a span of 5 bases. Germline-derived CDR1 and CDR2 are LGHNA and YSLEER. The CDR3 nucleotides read TGCGCCAGCAGCCAAGATCCCCCTGGGGCCAACGTCCTGACTTTC. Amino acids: CASSQDPPGANVLTF.

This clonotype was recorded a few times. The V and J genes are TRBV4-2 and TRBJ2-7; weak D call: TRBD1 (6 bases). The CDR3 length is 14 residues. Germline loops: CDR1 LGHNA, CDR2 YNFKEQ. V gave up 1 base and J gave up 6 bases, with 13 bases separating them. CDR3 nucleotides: TGTGCCAGCAGCCAAGGGGGGCCGGCCGGCGAGCAGTACTTC. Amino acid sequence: CASSQGGPAGEQYF.

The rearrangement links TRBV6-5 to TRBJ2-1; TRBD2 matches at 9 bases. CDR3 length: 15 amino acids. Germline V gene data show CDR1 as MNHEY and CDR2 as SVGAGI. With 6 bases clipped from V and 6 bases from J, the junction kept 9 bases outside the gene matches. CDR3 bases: TGTGCCAGCAGGACGACCCTAGCGGGAATCAATGAGCAGTTCTTC. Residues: CASRTTLAGINEQFF.

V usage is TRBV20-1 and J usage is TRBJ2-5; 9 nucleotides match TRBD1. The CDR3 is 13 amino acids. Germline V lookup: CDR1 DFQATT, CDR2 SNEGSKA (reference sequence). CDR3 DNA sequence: TGCCCCGCCCGGACAGGGGACCAAGAGACCCAGTACTTC. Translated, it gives CPARTGDQETQYF.

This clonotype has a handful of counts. CDR3 coding DNA: TGCAGTGCTAGAGGGAGTTGGGCGGGAAATGTCTATGAGCAGTTCTTC. It translates to CSARGSWAGNVYEQFF. The chain joins TRBV20-1 to TRBJ2-1, with D perhaps matching TRBD2 (6 bases). V lost 1 base, J lost 8 bases, and 21 bases lay in between. Germline CDR1 reads DFQATT; CDR2 reads SNEGSKA (reference sequence). This CDR3 is 16 amino acids long.

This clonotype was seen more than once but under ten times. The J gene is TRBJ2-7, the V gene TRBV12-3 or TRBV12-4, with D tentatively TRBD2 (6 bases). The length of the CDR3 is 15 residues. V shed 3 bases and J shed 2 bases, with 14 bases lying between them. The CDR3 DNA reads TGTGCCAGCAGTTTGGCCGGGAGAGGCCCCTACGAGCAGTACTTC. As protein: CASSLAGRGPYEQYF.

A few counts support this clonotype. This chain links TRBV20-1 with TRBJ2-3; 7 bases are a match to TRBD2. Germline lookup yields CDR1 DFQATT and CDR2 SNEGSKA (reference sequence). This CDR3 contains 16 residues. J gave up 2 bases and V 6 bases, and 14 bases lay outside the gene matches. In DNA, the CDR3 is TGCAGTGCACACGGAGATACTAGCGCCCCCACAGATACGCAGTATTTT. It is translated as CSAHGDTSAPTDTQYF.

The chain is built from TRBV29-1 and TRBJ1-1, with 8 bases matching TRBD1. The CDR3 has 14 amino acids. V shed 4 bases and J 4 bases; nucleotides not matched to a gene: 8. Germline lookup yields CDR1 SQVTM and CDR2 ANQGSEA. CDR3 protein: CSVGGTGLLTEAFF. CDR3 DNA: TGCAGCGTTGGGGGGACAGGACTTCTCACTGAAGCTTTCTTT.

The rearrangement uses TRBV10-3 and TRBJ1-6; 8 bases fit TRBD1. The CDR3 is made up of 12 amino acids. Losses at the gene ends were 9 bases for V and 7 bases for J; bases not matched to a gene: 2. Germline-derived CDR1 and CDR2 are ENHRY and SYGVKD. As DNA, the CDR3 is TGTGCCATAGGACAGGGAAATTCACCCCTCCACTTT. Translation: CAIGQGNSPLHF.